A selection of T cell receptor beta chains follows, all from one sample in a study of OX40 agonist ivuxolimab in advanced cancers. Some clones are missing from TCRdb's copy, which holds only in-frame ones; the method was immunoSEQ multiplex PCR. The data hold 95,000 to 150,000 clones, with around 87% observed a single time. Material: CD4+ or CD8+ T cells sorted from blood, obtained in a trial of the OX40 agonist ivuxolimab. These receptors all stem from an adult with an advanced solid tumor such as melanoma, head and neck, liver or kidney cancer. CDR3s include the opening cysteine and the closing phenylalanine or tryptophan. The D gene is left open where the match is weak. Rows give clone size only sometimes, using once, few, many, or a class for an expanded clone.

>-|TRBJ2-2|TRBV5-1|15|-
CASSLSGFALGELFF
TGCGCCAGCAGCTTGTCGGGTTTTGCCCTAGGGGAGCTGTTTTTT
>-|TRBJ1-4|TRBV10-3|13|TRBD1
CAIGQGTNEKLFF
TGTGCCATCGGACAGGGGACTAATGAAAAACTGTTTTTT
>-|TRBJ2-1|TRBV5-1|17|TRBD1
CASSPSPTGGEYDEQFF
TGCGCCAGCAGCCCTTCCCCGACAGGGGGCGAATACGATGAGCAGTTCTTC
>-|TRBJ1-2|TRBV30|12|-
CAWSVTDYGYTF
TGTGCCTGGAGTGTGACAGACTATGGCTACACCTTC
>-|TRBJ1-5|TRBV28|14|-
CASSSDSARQPQHF
TGTGCCAGCAGTTCCGACAGTGCGAGACAGCCCCAGCATTTT
>-|TRBJ2-7|TRBV6-6|15|-
CASRDRPPASYEQYF
TGTGCCAGCAGGGATAGGCCCCCCGCCTCCTACGAGCAGTACTTC
>-|TRBJ2-5|TRBV5-1|14|-
CASSFAQPRETQYF
TGCGCCAGCAGCTTCGCGCAACCCAGGGAGACCCAGTACTTC
>-|TRBJ1-1|TRBV2|13|TRBD1
CASCRQGTTEAFF
TGTGCCAGTTGCAGACAGGGTACCACTGAAGCTTTCTTT
>-|TRBJ2-7|TRBV28|15|-
CASSDNRRSEYEQYF
TGTGCCAGCAGTGATAACAGGAGGTCGGAGTACGAGCAGTACTTC
>-|TRBJ2-7|TRBV5-1|17|TRBD2
CASSLPLAGGSPYEQYF
TGCGCCAGCAGCCTACCCCTAGCGGGGGGCAGCCCTTACGAGCAGTACTTC
>few|TRBJ1-2|TRBV2|16|TRBD1
CASSDLGGQGAYGYTF
TGTGCCAGCAGTGATCTGGGGGGTCAGGGGGCCTATGGCTACACCTTC
>-|TRBJ2-7|TRBV5-1|12|-
CASSLDRSEQYF
TGCGCCAGCAGCTTGGATAGGAGCGAGCAGTACTTC
>-|TRBJ2-7|TRBV28|14|TRBD2
CASMGGREPYEQYF
TGTGCCAGTATGGGGGGGAGGGAGCCCTACGAGCAGTACTTC
>-|TRBJ1-4|TRBV19|15|-
CASMRWTGFNEKLFF
TGTGCCAGTATGAGGTGGACGGGATTTAATGAAAAACTGTTTTTT
>-|TRBJ2-1|TRBV11-2|15|-
CASNYAGATYNEQFF
TGTGCCAGCAACTACGCGGGGGCCACCTACAATGAGCAGTTCTTC
>-|TRBJ1-5|TRBV7-2|17|TRBD1
CASSFGGTGGLNQPQHF
TGTGCCAGCAGCTTTGGAGGGACAGGGGGACTTAATCAGCCCCAGCATTTT
>few|TRBJ2-1|TRBV27|15|-
CASSLWMSSYNEQFF
TGTGCCAGCAGTTTGTGGATGAGCTCCTACAATGAGCAGTTCTTC
>once|TRBJ1-1|TRBV11-2|13|-
CASSSGQNTEAFF
TGTGCCAGCAGCTCCGGGCAGAACACTGAAGCTTTCTTT
>once|TRBJ2-7|TRBV7-9|15|-
CASSLRGSNLYEQYF
TGTGCCAGCAGTCTCCGGGGCTCCAATCTCTACGAGCAGTACTTC
>-|TRBJ1-6|TRBV11-2|17|TRBD1
CASSDYRGQAYNSPLHF
TGTGCCAGCAGCGATTACAGGGGACAGGCGTATAATTCACCCCTCCACTTT
>-|TRBJ1-5|TRBV5-1|15|TRBD1
CASSLTGTGDQPQHF
TGCGCCAGCAGCCTGACCGGGACAGGAGATCAGCCCCAGCATTTT
>-|TRBJ2-5|TRBV18|14|-
CASSPPTGEETQYF
TGTGCCAGCTCACCACCGACGGGGGAGGAGACCCAGTACTTC
>-|TRBJ1-5|TRBV10-1|10|-
CATIQQPQHF
TGCGCCACCATCCAGCAGCCCCAGCATTTT